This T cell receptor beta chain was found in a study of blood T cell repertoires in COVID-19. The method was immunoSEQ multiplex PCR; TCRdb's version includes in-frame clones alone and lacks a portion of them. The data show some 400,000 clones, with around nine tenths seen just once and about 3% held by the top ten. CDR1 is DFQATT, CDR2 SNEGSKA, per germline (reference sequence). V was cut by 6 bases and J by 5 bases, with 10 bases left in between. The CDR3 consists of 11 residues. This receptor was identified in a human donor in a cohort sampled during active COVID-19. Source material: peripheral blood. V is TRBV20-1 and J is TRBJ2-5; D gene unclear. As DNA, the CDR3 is TGCAGTGCCCTGGCCCCGGAGACCCAGTACTTC. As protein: CSALAPETQYF.